The rows below give T cell receptor beta chains drawn from one sample of a study of blood T cell repertoires in COVID-19. The method was immunoSEQ multiplex PCR; TCRdb's version includes in-frame clones alone and lacks a portion of them. The sample records under 170,000 clones, 80% to 90% being singletons. The sample comprised peripheral blood. The receptors were sampled from a man in his 70s with acute or convalescent COVID-19. The CDR3 runs from the conserved cysteine through the conserved F or W. A D gene is named only where the DNA matches it firmly. The size of a clone is reported for some rows only, either as once, few or many, or as a class for expanded clones.

D gene,clone size,V gene,J gene,CDR3 protein,CDR3 DNA
.,once,TRBV19,TRBJ2-3,CASSIAAGAGTDTQYF,TGTGCCAGTAGTATAGCTGCAGGGGCGGGCACAGATACGCAGTATTTT
.,.,TRBV7-2,TRBJ2-2,CASSLVSISGELFF,TGTGCCAGCAGCTTAGTGTCCATTTCCGGGGAGCTGTTTTTT
.,.,TRBV7-9,TRBJ2-1,CASTMWGRGPREGRDEQFF,TGTGCCAGCACCATGTGGGGTAGGGGGCCCCGGGAGGGCCGCGATGAGCAGTTCTTC
.,.,TRBV28,TRBJ1-5,CASNLRQPWSNQPQHF,TGTGCCAGCAACCTAAGACAGCCATGGAGCAATCAGCCCCAGCATTTT
.,.,TRBV7-2,TRBJ2-3,CASSLARAVDTQYF,TGTGCCAGCAGCTTAGCCAGGGCCGTTGATACGCAGTATTTT
TRBD1,.,TRBV5-4,TRBJ1-2,CASSLGTDRANYGYTF,TGTGCCAGCAGCTTGGGTACGGACAGGGCTAACTATGGCTACACCTTC
.,.,TRBV5-4,TRBJ1-1,CASSLGSGAGNTEAFF,TGTGCCAGCAGCTTAGGATCGGGAGCAGGGAACACTGAAGCTTTCTTT
.,.,TRBV7-2,TRBJ1-5,CASSLASGWGESQPQHF,TGTGCCAGCAGCTTAGCGAGCGGTTGGGGGGAAAGTCAGCCCCAGCATTTT
TRBD2,.,TRBV11-3,TRBJ2-7,CASSPGTSGSYEQYF,TGTGCCAGCAGCCCTGGGACTAGCGGGAGTTACGAGCAGTACTTC
.,.,TRBV4-3,TRBJ1-5,CASSQVLGDSNQPQHF,TGCGCCAGCAGCCAAGTGTTAGGGGATAGCAATCAGCCCCAGCATTTT
.,.,TRBV7-6,TRBJ2-7,CASSLSGPGEQYF,TGTGCCAGCAGCTTATCCGGTCCGGGCGAGCAGTACTTC
.,.,TRBV4-3,TRBJ2-5,CASSQGTEETQYF,TGCGCCAGCAGCCAAGGGACAGAAGAGACCCAGTACTTC
.,.,TRBV14,TRBJ1-3,CASSLRQGSGNTIYF,TGTGCCAGCAGCCTCCGTCAGGGCTCTGGAAACACCATATATTTT
TRBD2,.,TRBV7-2,TRBJ2-3,CASSLVMTSGADTQYF,TGTGCCAGCAGCTTAGTTATGACTAGCGGAGCAGATACGCAGTATTTT
TRBD2,.,TRBV11-3,TRBJ2-1,CASSHLAVSYNEQFF,TGTGCCAGCAGCCACCTAGCGGTCTCCTACAATGAGCAGTTCTTC
.,.,TRBV29-1,TRBJ2-1,CSVRKIGSYNEQFF,TGCAGCGTCAGGAAGATCGGCTCCTACAATGAGCAGTTCTTC
.,.,TRBV4-3,TRBJ2-3,CASSQDGRGSADTQYF,TGCGCCAGCAGCCAAGATGGCCGGGGGAGCGCAGATACGCAGTATTTT
.,.,TRBV5-6,TRBJ2-7,CASSRDILYEQYF,TGTGCCAGCAGCCGGGACATTCTTTACGAGCAGTACTTC
TRBD2,.,TRBV6-2/TRBV6-3,TRBJ2-3,CASSYRAGEQYF,TGTGCCAGCAGTTACCGGGCGGGGGAACAGTATTTT
.,.,TRBV28,TRBJ2-1,CAVGDSYNEQFF,TGTGCCGTCGGAGACTCCTACAATGAGCAGTTCTTC
.,few,TRBV28,TRBJ1-5,CASSPLERGNQPQHF,TGTGCCAGCAGTCCCCTGGAGAGGGGCAATCAGCCCCAGCATTTT
TRBD2,.,TRBV7-6,TRBJ2-7,CASSLVGSGKYEQYF,TGTGCCAGCAGCTTAGTAGGTAGCGGGAAATACGAGCAGTACTTC
TRBD1,.,TRBV19,TRBJ1-2,CASSGPTGGDYGYTF,TGTGCCAGTAGTGGACCTACAGGGGGGGACTATGGCTACACCTTC
.,.,TRBV24-1,TRBJ2-2,CATSDPRTVTGELFF,TGTGCCACCAGTGATCCCCGGACAGTTACCGGGGAGCTGTTTTTT
.,.,TRBV20-1,TRBJ2-5,CSANGIETQYF,TGCAGTGCTAACGGGATTGAGACCCAGTACTTC
TRBD1,few,TRBV11-2,TRBJ1-2,CASSFRTGHTF,TGTGCCAGCAGCTTCCGGACAGGCCACACCTTC
.,.,TRBV7-2,TRBJ1-2,CASSLAVDSSLGYTF,TGTGCCAGCAGCTTAGCGGTGGACAGTTCACTGGGCTACACCTTC
TRBD1,.,TRBV5-1,TRBJ1-1,CASSLGNRGTEAFF,TGCGCCAGCAGCTTGGGAAACAGGGGGACGGAAGCTTTCTTT